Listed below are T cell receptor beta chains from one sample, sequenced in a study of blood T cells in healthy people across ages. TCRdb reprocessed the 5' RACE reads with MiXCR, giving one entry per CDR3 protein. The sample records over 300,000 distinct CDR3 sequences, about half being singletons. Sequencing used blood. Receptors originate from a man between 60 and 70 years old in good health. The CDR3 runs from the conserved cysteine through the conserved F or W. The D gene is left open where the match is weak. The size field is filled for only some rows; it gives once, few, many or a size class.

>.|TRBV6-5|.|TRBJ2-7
TGTGCCAGCAGACGTCGTGAGACGGGACGGTACGAGCAGTACTTC
CASRRRETGRYEQYF
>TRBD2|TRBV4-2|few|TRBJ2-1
TGTGCCAGCAGAGTCACACATGCGGGGGGTCCCAGCTCCTACAATGAGCAGTTCTTC
CASRVTHAGGPSSYNEQFF
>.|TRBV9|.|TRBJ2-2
TGTGCCAGCCGCGGCCGGCCTCGAACCGGGGAGCTGTTTTTT
CASRGRPRTGELFF
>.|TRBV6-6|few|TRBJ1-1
TGTGCCAGCAGTCTTTCCAACACTGAAGCTTTCTTT
CASSLSNTEAFF
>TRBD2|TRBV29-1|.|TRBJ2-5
TGCAGCGTTACGGGACTAGCTGGGGAGGCCCAGTACTTC
CSVTGLAGEAQYF
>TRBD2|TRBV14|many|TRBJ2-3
TGTGCCAGCAGCCAGGGACTACAAGATACGCAGTATTTT
CASSQGLQDTQYF
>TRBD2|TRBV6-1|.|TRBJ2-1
TGTGCCAGCAGACTAGCGGGGGGCACCTACAATGAGCAGTTCTTC
CASRLAGGTYNEQFF
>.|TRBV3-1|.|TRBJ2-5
TGTGCCAGCAGCCAAGTTCGAGAGACCCAGTACTTC
CASSQVRETQYF
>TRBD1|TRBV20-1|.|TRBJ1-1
TGCAGTGCCGGACAGGGGCGAGGGATGAACACTGAAGCTTTCTTT
CSAGQGRGMNTEAFF
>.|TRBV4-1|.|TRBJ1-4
TGCGCCAGCAGCCAAGTACCACCCCGGGTCCTTAATGAAAAACTGTTTTTT
CASSQVPPRVLNEKLFF
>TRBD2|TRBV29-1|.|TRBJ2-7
TGCAGCGTGGGGGGACTAGGACCAATCTACGAGCAGTACTTC
CSVGGLGPIYEQYF
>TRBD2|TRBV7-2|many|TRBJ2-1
TGTGCCAGCAGCTTACCCCCCGGGACTAGCGGGGGGGCCATTAGAAATGAGCAGTTCTTC
CASSLPPGTSGGAIRNEQFF
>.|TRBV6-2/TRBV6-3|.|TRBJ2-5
TGTGCCAGCAGTTTCGGGCTCCTGGGACAGACCCAGTACTTC
CASSFGLLGQTQYF
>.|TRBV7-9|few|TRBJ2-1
TGTGCCAGCAGCTACCTGGACTACGCCAATGAGCAGTTCTTC
CASSYLDYANEQFF
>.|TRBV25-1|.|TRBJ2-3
TGTGCCAGCACCCCAGGGGATACGCAGTATTTT
CASTPGDTQYF
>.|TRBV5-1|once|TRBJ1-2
TGCGCCAGCAGCTTGAGGACACAAGATAAAGGCTACACCTTC
CASSLRTQDKGYTF
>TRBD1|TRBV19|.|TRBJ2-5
TGTGCCAGTAGGACCGGGACAGGGTACAATGAGCAGTACTTC
CASRTGTGYNEQYF
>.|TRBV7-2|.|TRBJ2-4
TGTGCCAGCAGCACCCAAAGATCGGGAAACATTCAGTACTTC
CASSTQRSGNIQYF
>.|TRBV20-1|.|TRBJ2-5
TGCAGTACTAGATTAGCTGGGGAGACCCAGTACTTC
CSTRLAGETQYF
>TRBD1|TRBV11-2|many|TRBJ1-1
TGTGCCAGCAGCTTAGACCCGACAGGGGTCGAAGAAGCTTTCTTT
CASSLDPTGVEEAFF
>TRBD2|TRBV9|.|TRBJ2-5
TGTGCCAGCAGCGCACACACTAGCGGGGGGACCAATGAGCAGTACTTC
CASSAHTSGGTNEQYF
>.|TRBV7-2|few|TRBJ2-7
TGTGCCAGCAGCACGTTTGACGAGCAGTACTTC
CASSTFDEQYF
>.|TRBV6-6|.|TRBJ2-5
TGTGCCAGCAGTACGGAGCTGGAGCAGTACTTC
CASSTELEQYF
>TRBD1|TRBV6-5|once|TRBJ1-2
TGTGCCAGCAGGGCTAGTGTGACAGGGAAAGGCTACACCTTC
CASRASVTGKGYTF
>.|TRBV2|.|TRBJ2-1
TGTGCCAGCAAGGCAGCCTACAATGAGCAGTTCTTC
CASKAAYNEQFF
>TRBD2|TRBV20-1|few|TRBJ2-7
TGCAGTGCTCCGGGAGGCAGCTCCTACGAGCAGTACTTC
CSAPGGSSYEQYF
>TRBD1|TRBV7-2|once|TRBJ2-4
TGTGCCAGCAGCTTAGCTCTACAGGGGGTTAACATTCAGTACTTC
CASSLALQGVNIQYF
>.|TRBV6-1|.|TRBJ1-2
TGTGTCAGCAGTGAAGCGTCGACGGGCTATGGCTACACCTTC
CVSSEASTGYGYTF
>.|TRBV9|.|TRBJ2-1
TGTGCCAGCAGCGACAACGGCGGAACCTCCTACAATGAGCAGTTCTTC
CASSDNGGTSYNEQFF
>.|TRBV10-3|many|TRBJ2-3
TGTGCCATCAGAGAAGGGGGGCCTAATTATGATACGCAGTATTTT
CAIREGGPNYDTQYF
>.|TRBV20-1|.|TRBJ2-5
TGCAGTGCAACGACCCGGGGCCGTGGGGATGAGCAGTACTTC
CSATTRGRGDEQYF
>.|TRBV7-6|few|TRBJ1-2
TGTGCCAGCAGCTTAGGGGAGGGACCGTCTAGGGGCTACACCTTC
CASSLGEGPSRGYTF
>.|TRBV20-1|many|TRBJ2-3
TGCAGTGCTGGGACATCAGATACGCAGTATTTT
CSAGTSDTQYF
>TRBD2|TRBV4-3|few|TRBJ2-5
TGCGCCAGCAGCCGCACCGGGCTAGCGGGAGTGGGAGAGACCCAGTACTTC
CASSRTGLAGVGETQYF
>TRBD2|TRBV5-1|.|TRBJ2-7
TGCGCCAGCAGCTTGGAGGCTAGCGGGGGGTACAATGAGCAGTACTTC
CASSLEASGGYNEQYF
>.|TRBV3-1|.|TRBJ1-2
TGTGCCAGCAGCCAAGATCGGTTTCAGTTCTATGGCTACACCTTC
CASSQDRFQFYGYTF
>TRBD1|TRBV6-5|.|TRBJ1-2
TGTGCCACAACCAAGGGACAGTCTCGAGGCTACACCTTC
CATTKGQSRGYTF
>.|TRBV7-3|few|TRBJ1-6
TGTGCCAGCAGCCGAGACAGCATCAATTCACCCCTCCACTTT
CASSRDSINSPLHF
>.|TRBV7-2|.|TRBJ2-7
TGTGCCAGCAGCTTAGGTTCGAGGCCATACGAGCAGTACTTC
CASSLGSRPYEQYF